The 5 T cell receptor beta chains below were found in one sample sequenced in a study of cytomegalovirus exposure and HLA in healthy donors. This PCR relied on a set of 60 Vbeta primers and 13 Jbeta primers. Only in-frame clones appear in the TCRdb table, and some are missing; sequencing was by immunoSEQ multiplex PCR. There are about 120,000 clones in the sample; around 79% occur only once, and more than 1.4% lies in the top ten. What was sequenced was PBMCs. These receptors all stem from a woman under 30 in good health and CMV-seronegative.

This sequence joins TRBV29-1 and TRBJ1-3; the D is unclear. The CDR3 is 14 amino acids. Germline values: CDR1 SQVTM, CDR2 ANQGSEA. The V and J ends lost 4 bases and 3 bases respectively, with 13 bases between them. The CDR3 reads CSVVSSLSGNTIYF. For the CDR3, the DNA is TGCAGCGTTGTTTCTTCACTAAGTGGAAACACCATATATTTT. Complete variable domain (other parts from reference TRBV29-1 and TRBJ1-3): SAVISQKPSRDICQRGTSLTIQCQVDSQVTMMFWYRQQPGQSLTLIATANQGSEATYESGFVIDKFPISRPNLTFSTLTVSNMSPEDSSIYLCSVVSSLSGNTIYFGEGSWLTVV.

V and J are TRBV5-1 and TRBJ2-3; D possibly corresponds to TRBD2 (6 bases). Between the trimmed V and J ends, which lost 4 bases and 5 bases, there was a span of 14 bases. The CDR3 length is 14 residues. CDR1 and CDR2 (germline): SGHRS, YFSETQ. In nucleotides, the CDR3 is TGCGCCAGCAGCGGGCGGGGTCAGGAAGATACGCAGTATTTT. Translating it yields CASSGRGQEDTQYF.

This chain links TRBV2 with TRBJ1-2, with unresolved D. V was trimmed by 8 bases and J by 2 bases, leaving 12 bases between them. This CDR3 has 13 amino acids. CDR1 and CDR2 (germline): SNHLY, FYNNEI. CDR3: CASSNSHNYGYTF. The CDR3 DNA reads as TGTGCCAGCTCGAATTCACACAACTATGGCTACACCTTC. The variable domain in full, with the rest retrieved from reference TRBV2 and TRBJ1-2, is EPEVTQTPSHQVTQMGQEVILRCVPISNHLYFYWYRQILGQKVEFLVSFYNNEISEKSEIFDDQFSVERPDGSNFTLKIRSTKLEDSAMYFCASSNSHNYGYTFGSGTRLTVV.

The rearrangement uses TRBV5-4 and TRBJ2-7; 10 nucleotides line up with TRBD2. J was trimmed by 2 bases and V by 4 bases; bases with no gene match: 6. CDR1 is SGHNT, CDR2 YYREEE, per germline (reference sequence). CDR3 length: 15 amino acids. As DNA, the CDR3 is TGTGCCAGCAGCGGGGGGCTAGCGGGAGCCTACGAGCAGTACTTC. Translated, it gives CASSGGLAGAYEQYF.

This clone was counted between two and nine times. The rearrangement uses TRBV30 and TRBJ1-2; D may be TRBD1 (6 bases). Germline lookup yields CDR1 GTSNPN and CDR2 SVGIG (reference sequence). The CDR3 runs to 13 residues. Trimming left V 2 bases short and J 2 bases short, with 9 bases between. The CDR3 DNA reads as TGTGCCTGGAGTATCGGACAGAACTATGGCTACACCTTC. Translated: CAWSIGQNYGYTF.